This T cell receptor (beta chain) derives from a study of blood T cell repertoires in COVID-19. Assay: immunoSEQ multiplex PCR; the TCRdb copy retains only in-frame clones and omits some. The top ten clones hold roughly 17% of a sample with 25,000 to 30,000 clones, roughly nine tenths of them seen once. The V gene end was trimmed by 5 bases and the J gene end by 5 bases; junction bases not matched to a gene: 8. The germline gives CDR1 SGHVS, CDR2 FNYEAQ. The CDR3 contains 16 residues. The chain links TRBV7-6 to TRBJ2-5; 13 bases match TRBD2. The origin of this receptor is a human donor in a cohort sampled during active COVID-19. The sample was peripheral blood. In nucleotides, the CDR3 is TGTGCCAGCAGCCCAACCGGACTAGCGGGGGTCGAGACCCAGTACTTC. It is translated as CASSPTGLAGVETQYF.